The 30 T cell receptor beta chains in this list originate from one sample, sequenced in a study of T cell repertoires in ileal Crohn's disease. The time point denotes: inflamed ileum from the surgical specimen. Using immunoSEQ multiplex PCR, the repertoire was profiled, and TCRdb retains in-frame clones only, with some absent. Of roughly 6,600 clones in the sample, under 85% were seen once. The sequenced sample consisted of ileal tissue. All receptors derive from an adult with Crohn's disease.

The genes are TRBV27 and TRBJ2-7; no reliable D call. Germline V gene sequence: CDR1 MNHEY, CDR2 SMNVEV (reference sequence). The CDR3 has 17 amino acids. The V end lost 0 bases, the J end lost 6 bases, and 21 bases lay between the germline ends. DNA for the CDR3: TGTGCCAGCAGTTTATCGCCGGATTCCCGAACGGTGGGCGAGCAGTACTTC. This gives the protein CASSLSPDSRTVGEQYF.

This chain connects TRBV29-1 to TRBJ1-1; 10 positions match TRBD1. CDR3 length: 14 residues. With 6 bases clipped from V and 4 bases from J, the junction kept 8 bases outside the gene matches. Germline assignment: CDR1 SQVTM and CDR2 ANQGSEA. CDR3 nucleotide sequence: TGCAGCGTGACTCCCTGGACAGGGGGCACTGAAGCTTTCTTT. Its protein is CSVTPWTGGTEAFF.

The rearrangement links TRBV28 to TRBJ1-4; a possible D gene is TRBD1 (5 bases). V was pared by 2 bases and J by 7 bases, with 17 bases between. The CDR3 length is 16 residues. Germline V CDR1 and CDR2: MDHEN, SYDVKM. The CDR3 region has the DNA TGTGCCAGCAGTTTAGAAGGGACGGGGATAAGTGAAAAACTGTTTTTT. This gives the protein CASSLEGTGISEKLFF. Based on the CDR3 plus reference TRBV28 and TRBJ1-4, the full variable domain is DVKVTQSSRYLVKRTGEKVFLECVQDMDHENMFWYRQDPGLGLRLIYFSYDVKMKEKGDIPEGYSVSREKKERFSLILESASTNQTSMYLCASSLEGTGISEKLFFGSGTQLSVL.

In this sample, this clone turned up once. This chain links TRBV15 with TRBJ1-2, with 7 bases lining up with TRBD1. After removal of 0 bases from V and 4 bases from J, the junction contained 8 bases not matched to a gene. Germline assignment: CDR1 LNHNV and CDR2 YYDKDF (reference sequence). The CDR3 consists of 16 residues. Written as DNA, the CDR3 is TGTGCCACCAGCAGAGATTGGAAGGGGGCTGGCTATGGCTACACCTTC. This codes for CATSRDWKGAGYGYTF.

The CDR3 loop is CASSQGTDTQYF. Here the CDR3 DNA reads TGTGCCAGCAGCCAAGGGACAGATACGCAGTATTTT. The rearrangement links TRBV7-8 to TRBJ2-3; D remains ambiguous. This CDR3 has 12 residues. The V gene's germline CDR1 is SGHVS and CDR2 FQNEAQ. V dropped 5 bases and J dropped 3 bases, with 6 bases sitting between them. Based on the CDR3 plus reference TRBV7-8 and TRBJ2-3, the full variable domain is GAGVSQSPRYKVAKRGQDVALRCDPISGHVSLFWYQQALGQGPEFLTYFQNEAQLDKSGLPSDRFFAERPEGSVSTLKIQRTQQEDSAVYLCASSQGTDTQYFGPGTRLTVL.

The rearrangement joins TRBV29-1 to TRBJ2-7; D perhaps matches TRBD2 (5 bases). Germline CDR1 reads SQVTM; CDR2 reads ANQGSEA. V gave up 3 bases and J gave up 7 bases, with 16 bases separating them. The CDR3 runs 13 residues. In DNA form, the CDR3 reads TGCAGCGTTGAGCGGGCGGCCACAAGGGAGCAGTACTTC. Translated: CSVERAATREQYF.

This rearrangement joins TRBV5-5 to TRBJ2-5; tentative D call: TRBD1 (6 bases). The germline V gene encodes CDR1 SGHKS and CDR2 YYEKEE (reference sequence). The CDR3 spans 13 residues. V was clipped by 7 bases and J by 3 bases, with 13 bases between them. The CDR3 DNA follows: TGTGCCAGCCTCCAGGGGCCCGAAGAGACCCAGTACTTC. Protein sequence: CASLQGPEETQYF. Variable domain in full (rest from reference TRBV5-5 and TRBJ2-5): DAGVTQSPTHLIKTRGQQVTLRCSPISGHKSVSWYQQVLGQGPQFIFQYYEKEERGRGNFPDRFSARQFPNYSSELNVNALLLGDSALYLCASLQGPEETQYFGPGTRLLVL.

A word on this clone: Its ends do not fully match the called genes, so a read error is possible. The CDR3 bases are TGTGCTAGCAGCCCCGGAGGGTCACCCCTCCACTTT. Translating gives CASSPGGSPLHF. J is TRBJ1-6 and V is TRBV7-7; D remains unclear. This CDR3 is 12 amino acids long. The germline V gene has CDR1 SSHAT and CDR2 FNYEAQ (reference sequence).

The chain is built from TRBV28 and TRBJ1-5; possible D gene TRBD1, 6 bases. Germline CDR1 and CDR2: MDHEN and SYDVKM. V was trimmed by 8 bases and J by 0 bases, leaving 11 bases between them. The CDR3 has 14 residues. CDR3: CASQGTSSNQPQHF. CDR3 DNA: TGTGCCAGCCAGGGGACGTCTAGCAATCAGCCCCAGCATTTT. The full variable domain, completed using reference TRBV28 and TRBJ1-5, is DVKVTQSSRYLVKRTGEKVFLECVQDMDHENMFWYRQDPGLGLRLIYFSYDVKMKEKGDIPEGYSVSREKKERFSLILESASTNQTSMYLCASQGTSSNQPQHFGDGTRLSIL.

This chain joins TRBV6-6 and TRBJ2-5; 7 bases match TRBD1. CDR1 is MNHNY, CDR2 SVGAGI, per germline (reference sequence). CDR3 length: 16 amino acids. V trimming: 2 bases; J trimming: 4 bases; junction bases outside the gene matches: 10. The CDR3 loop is CASSYGSQGVAETQYF. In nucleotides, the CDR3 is TGTGCCAGCAGTTACGGGAGCCAGGGGGTGGCAGAGACCCAGTACTTC.

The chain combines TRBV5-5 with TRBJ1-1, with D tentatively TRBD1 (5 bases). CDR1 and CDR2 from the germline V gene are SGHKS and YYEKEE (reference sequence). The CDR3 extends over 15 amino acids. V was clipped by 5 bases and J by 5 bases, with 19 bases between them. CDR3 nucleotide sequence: TGTGCCAGCAGACCCCCGTTTGGGGCTTCGACTGAAGCTTTCTTT. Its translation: CASRPPFGASTEAFF.

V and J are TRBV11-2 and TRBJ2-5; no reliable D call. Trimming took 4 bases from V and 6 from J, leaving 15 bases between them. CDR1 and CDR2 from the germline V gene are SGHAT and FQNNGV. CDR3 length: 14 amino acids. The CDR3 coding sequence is TGTGCCAGCAGCTCGCCCGGACCAAGTCAGACCCAGTACTTC. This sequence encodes CASSSPGPSQTQYF.

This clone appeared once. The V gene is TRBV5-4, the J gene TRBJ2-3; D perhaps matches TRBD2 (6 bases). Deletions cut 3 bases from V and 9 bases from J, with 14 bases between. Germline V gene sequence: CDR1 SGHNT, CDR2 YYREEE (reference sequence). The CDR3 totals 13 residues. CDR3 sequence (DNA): TGTGCCAGCAGCTCCCCGGGACTTTCGACGCAGTATTTT. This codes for CASSSPGLSTQYF.

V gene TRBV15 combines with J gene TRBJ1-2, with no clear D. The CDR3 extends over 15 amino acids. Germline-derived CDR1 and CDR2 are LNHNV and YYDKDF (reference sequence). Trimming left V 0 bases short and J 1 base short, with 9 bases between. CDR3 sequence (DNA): TGTGCCACCAGCAGAGATATAAACAATAACTATGGCTACACCTTC. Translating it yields CATSRDINNNYGYTF.

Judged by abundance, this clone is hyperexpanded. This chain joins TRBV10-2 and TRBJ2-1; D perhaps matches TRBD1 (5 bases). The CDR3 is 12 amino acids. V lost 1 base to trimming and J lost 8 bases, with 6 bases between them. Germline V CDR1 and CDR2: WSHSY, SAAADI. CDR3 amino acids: CASSELGDEQFF. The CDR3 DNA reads TGCGCCAGCAGTGAGTTAGGGGATGAGCAGTTCTTC.

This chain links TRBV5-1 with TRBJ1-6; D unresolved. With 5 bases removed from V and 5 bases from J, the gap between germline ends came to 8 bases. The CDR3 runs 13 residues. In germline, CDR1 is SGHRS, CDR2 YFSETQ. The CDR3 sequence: CASRFSNNSPLHF. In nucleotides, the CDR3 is TGCGCCAGCAGGTTCAGTAATAATTCACCCCTCCACTTT.

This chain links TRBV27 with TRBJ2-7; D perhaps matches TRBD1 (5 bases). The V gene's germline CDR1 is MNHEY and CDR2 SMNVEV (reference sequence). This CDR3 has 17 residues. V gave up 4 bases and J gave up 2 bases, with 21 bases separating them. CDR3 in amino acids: CASSSLRQTFKTYEQYF. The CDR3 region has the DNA TGTGCCAGCAGTTCCCTCCGACAGACCTTTAAAACCTACGAGCAGTACTTC.

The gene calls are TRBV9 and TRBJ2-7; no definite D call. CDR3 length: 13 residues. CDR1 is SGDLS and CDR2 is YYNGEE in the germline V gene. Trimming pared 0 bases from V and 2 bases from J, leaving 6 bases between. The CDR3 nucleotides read TGTGCCAGCAGCGTAGGGAGCCCCTACGAGCAGTACTTC. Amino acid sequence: CASSVGSPYEQYF.

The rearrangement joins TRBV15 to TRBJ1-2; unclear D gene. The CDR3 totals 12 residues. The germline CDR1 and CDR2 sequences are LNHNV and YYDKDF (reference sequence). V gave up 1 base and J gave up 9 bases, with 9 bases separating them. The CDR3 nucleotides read TGTGCCACCAGCAGAGGTGGGAAGAGCTACACCTTC. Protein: CATSRGGKSYTF.

The CDR3 sequence: CAISVEASSEQYF. The CDR3 DNA is TGTGCCATCAGTGTTGAGGCCTCTTCCGAGCAGTACTTC. The V and J genes are TRBV10-3 and TRBJ2-7; D remains ambiguous. CDR3 length: 13 amino acids. Deletions cut 4 bases from V and 6 bases from J, with 13 bases between. The germline V gene has CDR1 ENHRY and CDR2 SYGVKD.

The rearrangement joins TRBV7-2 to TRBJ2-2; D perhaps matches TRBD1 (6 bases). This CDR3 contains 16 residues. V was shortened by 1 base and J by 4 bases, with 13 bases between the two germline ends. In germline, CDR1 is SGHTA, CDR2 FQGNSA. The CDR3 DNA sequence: TGTGCCAGCAGCTTAGGGCTAAACAGGGCCACCGGGGAGCTGTTTTTT. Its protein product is CASSLGLNRATGELFF.

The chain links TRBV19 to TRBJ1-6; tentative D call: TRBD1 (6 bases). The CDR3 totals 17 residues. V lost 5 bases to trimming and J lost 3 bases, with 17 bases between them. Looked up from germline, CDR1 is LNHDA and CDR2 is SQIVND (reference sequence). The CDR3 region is CASSGTGLANYNSPLHF. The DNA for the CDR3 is TGTGCCAGTAGTGGAACAGGGTTGGCTAACTATAATTCACCCCTCCACTTT. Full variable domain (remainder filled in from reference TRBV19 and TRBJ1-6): DGGITQSPKYLFRKEGQNVTLSCEQNLNHDAMYWYRQDPGQGLRLIYYSQIVNDFQKGDIAEGYSVSREKKESFPLTVTSAQKNPTAFYLCASSGTGLANYNSPLHFGNGTRLTVT.

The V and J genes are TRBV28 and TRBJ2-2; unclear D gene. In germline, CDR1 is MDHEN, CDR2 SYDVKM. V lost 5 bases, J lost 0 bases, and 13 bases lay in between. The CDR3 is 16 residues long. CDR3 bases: TGTGCCAGCAGTCTTTACTCGGCCCCGAACACCGGGGAGCTGTTTTTT. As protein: CASSLYSAPNTGELFF.

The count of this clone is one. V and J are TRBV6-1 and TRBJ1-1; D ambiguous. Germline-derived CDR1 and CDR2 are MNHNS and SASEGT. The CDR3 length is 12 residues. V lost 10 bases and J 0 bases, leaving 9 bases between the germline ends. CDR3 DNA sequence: TGTGCCACCTCCCGCGTGAACACTGAAGCTTTCTTT. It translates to CATSRVNTEAFF.

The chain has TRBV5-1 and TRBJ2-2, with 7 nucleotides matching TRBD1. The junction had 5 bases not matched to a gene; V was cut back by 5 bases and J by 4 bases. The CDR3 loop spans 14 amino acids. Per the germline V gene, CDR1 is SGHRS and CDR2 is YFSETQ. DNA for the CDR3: TGCGCCAGCAGACAGGGGACAGCCACCGGGGAGCTGTTTTTT. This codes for CASRQGTATGELFF.

In nucleotides, the CDR3 is TGCGCCAGCAGCACGGGGAGCAATCAGCCCCAGCATTTT. Its translation: CASSTGSNQPQHF. The chain is built from TRBV5-1 and TRBJ1-5; D call uncertain. Trimming shortened V by 4 bases and J by 1 base, and 6 bases separated the two germline ends. Germline loops: CDR1 SGHRS, CDR2 YFSETQ. This CDR3 spans 13 amino acids. The full variable domain, completed using reference TRBV5-1 and TRBJ1-5, is KAGVTQTPRYLIKTRGQQVTLSCSPISGHRSVSWYQQTPGQGLQFLFEYFSETQRNKGNFPGRFSGRQFSNSRSEMNVSTLELGDSALYLCASSTGSNQPQHFGDGTRLSIL.

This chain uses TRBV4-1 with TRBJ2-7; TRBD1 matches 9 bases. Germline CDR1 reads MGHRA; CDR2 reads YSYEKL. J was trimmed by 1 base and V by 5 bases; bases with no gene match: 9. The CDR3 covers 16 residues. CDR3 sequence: CASSSHSGQGSYEQYF. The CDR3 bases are TGCGCCAGCAGCTCCCACTCGGGACAGGGTTCCTACGAGCAGTACTTC.

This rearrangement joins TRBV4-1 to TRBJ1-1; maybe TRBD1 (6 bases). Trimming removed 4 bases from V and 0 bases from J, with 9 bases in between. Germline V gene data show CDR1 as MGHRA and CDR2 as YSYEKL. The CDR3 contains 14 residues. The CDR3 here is CASSPQGMNTEAFF. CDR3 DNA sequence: TGCGCCAGCAGCCCACAGGGCATGAACACTGAAGCTTTCTTT.

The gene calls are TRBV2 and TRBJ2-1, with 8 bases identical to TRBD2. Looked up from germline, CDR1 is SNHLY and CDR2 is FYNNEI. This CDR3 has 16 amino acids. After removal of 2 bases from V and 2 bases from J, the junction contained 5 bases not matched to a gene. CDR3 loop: CASSERRGDTYNEQFF. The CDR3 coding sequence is TGTGCCAGCAGTGAAAGGCGGGGGGACACCTACAATGAGCAGTTCTTC.

The CDR3 region is CASSSYGGGVLTQYF. CDR3 nucleotides: TGTGCCAGCAGCTCCTATGGGGGGGGCGTCTTGACCCAGTACTTC. The rearrangement links TRBV11-2 to TRBJ2-5, with D perhaps matching TRBD2 (7 bases). The germline gives CDR1 SGHAT, CDR2 FQNNGV. With 4 bases removed from V and 7 bases from J, the gap between germline ends came to 19 bases. The CDR3 extends over 15 amino acids.